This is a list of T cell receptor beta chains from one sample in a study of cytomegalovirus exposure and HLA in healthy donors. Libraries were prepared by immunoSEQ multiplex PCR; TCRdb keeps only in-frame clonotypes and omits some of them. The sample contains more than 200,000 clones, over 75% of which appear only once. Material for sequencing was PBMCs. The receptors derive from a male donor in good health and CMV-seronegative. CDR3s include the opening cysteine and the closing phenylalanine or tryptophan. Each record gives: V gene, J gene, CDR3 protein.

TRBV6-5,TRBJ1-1,CASSYFTAAEAFF
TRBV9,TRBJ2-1,CASSVTGTSGNNEQFF
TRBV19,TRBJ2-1,CASSIPGGIYNEQFF
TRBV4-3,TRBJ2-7,CASSQDLAGVGEQYF
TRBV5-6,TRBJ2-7,CASSLAGTYEQYF
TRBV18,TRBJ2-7,CASSPQGTGYEQYF
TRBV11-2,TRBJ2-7,CASSPNSWAGVEQYF
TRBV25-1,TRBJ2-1,CASSDVASGRNEQFF
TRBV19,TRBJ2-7,CASRAGNYEQYF
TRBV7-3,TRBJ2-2,CASSRALAGATGELFF
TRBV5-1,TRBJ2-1,CASIAGTGHNEQFF
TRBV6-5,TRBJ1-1,CAGSYDLGARTEAFF
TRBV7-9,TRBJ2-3,CASSFPGQRTDTQYF
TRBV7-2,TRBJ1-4,CASSPSTGLEKLFF
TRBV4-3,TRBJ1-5,CASSQGGGNYQPQHF
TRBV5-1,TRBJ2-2,CASSLSGTGGSGELFF
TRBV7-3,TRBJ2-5,CASSLTGMALQETQYF
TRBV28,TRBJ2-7,CASSFLGDSVGVEQYF
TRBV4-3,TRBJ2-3,CASSQDLAGVGTQYF
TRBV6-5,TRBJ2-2,CASSYSQGNTGELFF
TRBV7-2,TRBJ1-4,CASSRPGQSNEKLFF
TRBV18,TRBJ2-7,CASSPPPGLAGEQYF
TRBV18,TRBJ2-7,CASSPPETGGDYEQYF
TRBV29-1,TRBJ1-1,CSVGHSPNTEAFF
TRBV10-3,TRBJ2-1,CAISLWGLADYNEQFF
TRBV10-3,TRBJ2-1,CAISESTGGGHEQFF
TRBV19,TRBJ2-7,CASSWGGAGGTYEQYF
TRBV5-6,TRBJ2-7,CASSSGLAGTYEQYF
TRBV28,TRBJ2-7,CASKAGGLYEQYF